The 28 T cell receptor beta chains given below trace back to one sample, sequenced in a study of CD8+ T cells in alopecia areata. Isolated RNA was reverse transcribed into cDNA used as the sequencing template. Sequencing used immunoSEQ multiplex PCR; TCRdb keeps in-frame clones, though not all of them. Among around 99,000 clones listed, about 83% were seen once. Treatment reported: oral pan-JAK inhibitor, 5-10 mg twice daily. The sequencing here drew on CD8+ T cells sorted from blood, taken at week 24, from a patient treated with tofacitinib. The source is a human donor with alopecia areata.

The gene calls are TRBV6-5 and TRBJ2-7, with TRBD1 matching over 8 bases. The ends lost 7 bases at V and 0 bases at J; junction bases unmatched: 8. The length of the CDR3 is 15 residues. CDR1 and CDR2 (germline): MNHEY, SVGAGI. CDR3 coding DNA: TGTGCCAGCAATCCCGGGGACAGGAGCTCCTACGAGCAGTACTTC. Amino acids: CASNPGDRSSYEQYF.

The chain carries TRBV27 and TRBJ2-2, with a tentative D call TRBD1 (5 bases). This CDR3 is built from 15 residues. Trimming stripped 3 bases from V and 5 bases from J, with 13 bases between. From germline, CDR1 is MNHEY and CDR2 SMNVEV (reference sequence). The CDR3 region has the DNA TGTGCCAGCAGTTTGGGGCCTTTCCCTACCGGGGAGCTGTTTTTT. This encodes CASSLGPFPTGELFF.

This clone was recorded a few times. The chain employs TRBV6-5 and TRBJ1-2; TRBD1 agrees at 7 bases. Germline V gives CDR1 MNHEY, CDR2 SVGAGI. The trim removed 2 bases at V and 7 bases at J, leaving 10 bases unmatched. The CDR3 runs to 15 residues. Written as DNA, the CDR3 is TGTGCCAGCAGTTACAGGGAAACAGGGGTCGGTGGCTACACCTTC. This codes for CASSYRETGVGGYTF.

The rearrangement links TRBV29-1 to TRBJ1-2, with 9 bases that match TRBD1. Germline CDR1 is SQVTM and CDR2 is ANQGSEA. With 0 bases clipped from V and 8 bases from J, the junction kept 7 bases outside the gene matches. The CDR3 runs 14 residues. The CDR3 DNA follows: TGCAGCGTTGAAGATCGGGACAGGGCGGGCGGCTACACCTTC. This encodes CSVEDRDRAGGYTF.

This chain uses TRBV28 with TRBJ2-7; D is undetermined. CDR3 length: 13 amino acids. V shed 3 bases and J shed 3 bases, with 9 bases lying between them. Germline V lookup: CDR1 MDHEN, CDR2 SYDVKM. The CDR3 loop reads CASSFGFGYEQYF. CDR3 DNA: TGTGCCAGCAGTTTCGGGTTCGGCTACGAGCAGTACTTC.

V gene TRBV7-8 combines with J gene TRBJ2-7; no clear D gene. The CDR3 consists of 12 residues. Trimming shortened V by 1 base and J by 6 bases, and 7 bases separated the two germline ends. CDR1 SGHVS and CDR2 FQNEAQ come from the germline V gene. This chain's CDR3 is CASSLEVGEQYF. CDR3 nucleotide sequence: TGTGCCAGCAGCTTAGAGGTGGGCGAGCAGTACTTC.

This clone was observed a handful of times. The rearrangement links TRBV6-1 to TRBJ2-3, with 9 bases matching TRBD1. Germline assignment: CDR1 MNHNS and CDR2 SASEGT. The CDR3 is 15 amino acids. Trimming cost V 6 bases and J 1 base; bases outside gene matches: 5. The CDR3 DNA reads TGTGCCAGCAGCCAATGGGACAGGGGCACAGATACGCAGTATTTT. Protein sequence: CASSQWDRGTDTQYF.

The chain joins TRBV14 to TRBJ2-3; 7 bases fit TRBD1. This CDR3 has 16 residues. V dropped 5 bases and J dropped 5; count of bases not matched to a gene: 13. The germline gives CDR1 SGHDN, CDR2 FVKESK. CDR3 amino acids: CASSAHTGARGDTQYF. CDR3 nucleotides: TGTGCCAGCAGCGCTCACACAGGGGCCCGCGGAGATACGCAGTATTTT.

This chain links TRBV27 with TRBJ2-7, with 9 bases aligning to TRBD2. After removal of 5 bases from V and 2 bases from J, the junction contained 7 bases not matched to a gene. Germline-derived CDR1 and CDR2 are MNHEY and SMNVEV (reference sequence). This CDR3 comprises 15 residues. CDR3 in DNA: TGTGCCAGCAGTCTTAGCGGGGGACCGACCTACGAGCAGTACTTC. It encodes CASSLSGGPTYEQYF.

The rearrangement joins TRBV6-6 to TRBJ1-2, with D hard to call. This CDR3 comprises 13 residues. Germline lookup yields CDR1 MNHNY and CDR2 SVGAGI (reference sequence). V lost 0 bases and J lost 8, with 10 bases in between. Here the CDR3 reads CASSYSLGRGYTF. The CDR3 region has the DNA TGTGCCAGCAGTTACTCCCTCGGAAGAGGCTACACCTTC.

This chain links TRBV9 with TRBJ2-7; 13 nucleotides align to TRBD2. CDR3 length: 16 residues. Germline V gives CDR1 SGDLS, CDR2 YYNGEE. After removal of 0 bases from V and 3 bases from J, the junction contained 3 bases not matched to a gene. This CDR3 reads CASSVGLAGGRYEQYF. The CDR3 DNA follows: TGTGCCAGCAGCGTAGGACTAGCGGGGGGCCGCTACGAGCAGTACTTC.

The rearrangement links TRBV19 to TRBJ1-1, with no clear D. Germline V gene lookup returns CDR1 LNHDA and CDR2 SQIVND (reference sequence). The ends were cut back, 8 bases at V and 6 bases at J, with 16 bases in the middle. This CDR3 has 13 residues. The CDR3 DNA follows: TGTGCCAGTGCGACCGGGCAGTCCGCTGAAGCTTTCTTT. It codes for CASATGQSAEAFF.

The chain carries TRBV27 and TRBJ2-7; D is possibly TRBD1 or TRBD2 (6 bases each). V was cut by 8 bases and J by 2 bases, with 13 bases left in between. The germline V gene has CDR1 MNHEY and CDR2 SMNVEV (reference sequence). The CDR3 consists of 13 residues. Written as DNA, the CDR3 is TGTGCCAGCGGAGGGGGACGTACCTACGAGCAGTACTTC. Protein sequence: CASGGGRTYEQYF.

V is TRBV5-6 and J is TRBJ2-6, with TRBD1 as a possible D gene (5 bases). This CDR3 is 19 amino acids long. Germline V gene lookup returns CDR1 SGHDT and CDR2 YYEEEE. The ends were cut back, 4 bases at V and 0 bases at J, with 20 bases in the middle. The DNA for the CDR3 is TGTGCCAGCAGCAAACAAGAGGTCAGGGATAGCTCTGGGGCCAACGTCCTGACTTTC. This encodes CASSKQEVRDSSGANVLTF.

This chain connects TRBV7-3 to TRBJ2-7; D possibly corresponds to TRBD1 (6 bases). The CDR3 consists of 13 residues. Germline-derived CDR1 and CDR2 are SGHTA and FQGTGA. V was trimmed by 4 bases and J by 4 bases, leaving 11 bases between them. CDR3 residues: CASSSEGGYEQYF. For the CDR3, the DNA is TGTGCCAGCAGCTCAGAAGGGGGATACGAGCAGTACTTC.

J is TRBJ1-5 and V is TRBV4-1; D is perhaps TRBD1 (6 bases). The length of the CDR3 is 16 residues. CDR1 and CDR2 from the germline V gene are MGHRA and YSYEKL. V dropped 1 base and J dropped 2 bases, with 12 bases sitting between them. Written as DNA, the CDR3 is TGCGCCAGCAGCCAAGTGGCGGGGGCCGGCAATCAGCCCCAGCATTTT. It yields the protein CASSQVAGAGNQPQHF.

The CDR3 bases are TGTGCCAGTAGTCCGGGTGATCGGACTGCCTCCTACGAGCAGTACTTC. It encodes CASSPGDRTASYEQYF. The chain uses TRBV19 and TRBJ2-7, with D perhaps matching TRBD2 (5 bases). This CDR3 region has 16 residues. The germline CDR1 and CDR2 sequences are LNHDA and SQIVND (reference sequence). The V gene lost 5 bases and the J gene lost 0 bases, with 17 bases spanning the gap.

There are a few counts of this clone. The chain has TRBV4-1 and TRBJ1-1; possibly TRBD1 for D (6 bases). This CDR3 has 13 amino acids. Germline V CDR1 and CDR2: MGHRA, YSYEKL. The V end lost 2 bases, the J end lost 5 bases, and 9 bases lay between the germline ends. CDR3 sequence reads: CASSQTGRTEAFF. The CDR3 DNA sequence: TGCGCCAGCAGCCAAACAGGGCGAACTGAAGCTTTCTTT.

The chain has TRBV5-1 and TRBJ2-7; no firm D call. CDR1 is SGHRS, CDR2 YFSETQ, per germline. This CDR3 comprises 15 residues. The V end lost 0 bases, the J end lost 2 bases, and 12 bases lay between the germline ends. The CDR3 reads CASSLVKGQTYEQYF. The CDR3 bases are TGCGCCAGCAGCTTGGTTAAGGGTCAGACCTACGAGCAGTACTTC.

The chain joins TRBV30 to TRBJ1-2; TRBD1 is a possible D gene (5 bases). Trimming removed 4 bases from V and 8 bases from J, with 17 bases in between. The germline gives CDR1 GTSNPN, CDR2 SVGIG (reference sequence). The CDR3 is 13 residues long. The CDR3 coding sequence is TGTGCCTGGACCCCCGGGACCCCCGACGGCTACACCTTC. Its translation is CAWTPGTPDGYTF.

This sequence joins TRBV19 and TRBJ1-1; D gene uncertain. Germline CDR1 and CDR2: LNHDA and SQIVND (reference sequence). This CDR3 spans 11 amino acids. Trimming pared 7 bases from V and 5 bases from J, leaving 8 bases between. Written as DNA, the CDR3 is TGTGCCAGTATTTTGGGGACTGAAGCTTTCTTT. Encoded protein: CASILGTEAFF.

This clone was seen once. The chain recombines TRBV10-3 with TRBJ2-5; no clear D gene. CDR1 and CDR2 from the germline V gene are ENHRY and SYGVKD. V was pared by 4 bases and J by 1 base, with 16 bases between. The CDR3 totals 16 residues. The CDR3, as DNA: TGTGCCATCAGTGGAAGGCAGGTGGATTCCCAAGAGACCCAGTACTTC. It is translated as CAISGRQVDSQETQYF.

The chain uses TRBV4-2 and TRBJ2-3, with 7 positions matching TRBD2. Germline V gives CDR1 LGHNA, CDR2 YNFKEQ. The junction had 4 bases not matched to a gene; V was cut back by 4 bases and J by 0 bases. The CDR3 totals 15 residues. The CDR3 sequence: CASSLGLGSTDTQYF. CDR3 in DNA: TGTGCCAGCAGCCTAGGACTAGGGAGCACAGATACGCAGTATTTT.

This clone was observed a single time. The chain employs TRBV4-3 and TRBJ2-3; 15 bases agree with TRBD2. Germline V gene data show CDR1 as LGHNA and CDR2 as YSLEER. J lost 4 bases, V lost 1 base, and 15 bases had no gene match. The CDR3 is made up of 21 amino acids. This CDR3 is CASSQVRPGLAGGSPSDTQYF. Written as DNA, the CDR3 is TGCGCCAGCAGCCAAGTCCGACCGGGACTAGCGGGGGGTTCCCCCTCAGATACGCAGTATTTT.

This rearrangement joins TRBV29-1 to TRBJ2-7; 9 bases are a match to TRBD1. V lost 4 bases, J lost 3 bases, and 10 bases stayed unmatched. The CDR3 loop spans 15 amino acids. From germline, CDR1 is SQVTM and CDR2 ANQGSEA. CDR3 nucleotides: TGCAGCGTTGTAGGTGGGACAGGGAATATCTACGAGCAGTACTTC. This codes for CSVVGGTGNIYEQYF.

This rearrangement joins TRBV11-2 to TRBJ2-5; 10 bases are shared with TRBD2. V trimming: 5 bases; J trimming: 2 bases; junction bases outside the gene matches: 5. This CDR3 is 15 amino acids long. CDR1 and CDR2 from the germline V gene are SGHAT and FQNNGV. CDR3 loop: CASSRTSGDQETQYF. CDR3 bases: TGTGCCAGCAGCCGAACTAGCGGGGATCAAGAGACCCAGTACTTC. The entire variable domain, with the rest obtained from reference TRBV11-2 and TRBJ2-5, is as follows: EAGVAQSPRYKIIEKRQSVAFWCNPISGHATLYWYQQILGQGPKLLIQFQNNGVVDDSQLPKDRFSAERLKGVDSTLKIQPAKLEDSAVYLCASSRTSGDQETQYFGPGTRLLVL.

The rearrangement joins TRBV5-6 to TRBJ1-1; tentatively, D is TRBD1 (6 bases). This CDR3 has 15 amino acids. Trimming removed 0 bases from V and 5 bases from J, with 14 bases in between. CDR1 is SGHDT, CDR2 YYEEEE, per germline. The CDR3 spells CASSLAARGYTEAFF. CDR3 sequence (DNA): TGTGCCAGCAGCTTGGCCGCCAGGGGTTATACTGAAGCTTTCTTT. The full variable domain, rest sourced from reference TRBV5-6 and TRBJ1-1, is DAGVTQSPTHLIKTRGQQVTLRCSPKSGHDTVSWYQQALGQGPQFIFQYYEEEERQRGNFPDRFSGHQFPNYSSELNVNALLLGDSALYLCASSLAARGYTEAFFGQGTRLTVV.

This sequence joins TRBV12-5 and TRBJ2-1; 12 nucleotides agree with TRBD1. V trimming: 3 bases; J trimming: 10 bases; junction bases outside the gene matches: 7. Looked up from germline, CDR1 is LGHNT and CDR2 is FRNRAP. This CDR3 comprises 15 residues. As DNA, the CDR3 is TGTGCTAGTGGTTTACTGGGACAGGGGGCGCGGGAGCAGTTCTTC. Translation: CASGLLGQGAREQFF.